This T cell receptor (beta chain) is from a study of cytomegalovirus exposure and HLA in healthy donors. Overall study findings and caveats: There were three CMV-associated chains whose specificity for CMV antigens was confirmed in vitro. It was likely that a cluster of highly shared sequence variants was a sequencing artifact. In an earlier analysis, productive rearrangement rates for most beta V segments clustered near 87% or 30%. The classifier was said to identify cytomegalovirus status with high specificity and sensitivity.

The CDR3 length is 14 residues. CDR1 and CDR2 from the germline V gene are SEHNR and FQNEAQ (reference sequence). V was cut by 1 base and J by 4 bases, with 9 bases left in between. As to this clone: Its antigen is currently unknown. Other DNA sequences of this sample code for an identical CDR3.

Primers for the PCR totalled 60 Vbeta and 13 Jbeta. The protocol was immunoSEQ multiplex PCR, while the TCRdb copy is restricted to in-frame clones and leaves out a portion. The data show roughly 150,000 clones, 82% seen once. The origin of this receptor is a man aged 25 to 40 in good health and CMV-seropositive. This rearrangement joins TRBV7-9 to TRBJ2-3, with D tentatively TRBD1 (5 bases). The sample taken for sequencing was PBMCs. CDR3 bases: TGTGCCAGCAGCTTAGGTGGGGCCGCAGATACGCAGTATTTT. Translation: CASSLGGAADTQYF.